The 11 T cell receptor beta chains listed next were all sequenced from one sample in a study of T cells in Graves' hyperthyroidism and ophthalmopathy. RNA transcripts yielded amplified TCR beta CDR3 regions. RT-PCR in the first round (using the HTBI primer set) targeted the TCR CDR3. TCRdb re-analysed the multiplex PCR reads in MiXCR, keeping a single row per CDR3 protein. The data contain 490,000 or so distinct CDR3 sequences, 15% to 20% of them singletons. The sequenced sample was blood. Receptor source: a woman aged 30 to 39 with Graves' ophthalmopathy.

The J gene is TRBJ2-3, the V gene TRBV6-2 or TRBV6-3; TRBD2 agrees at 8 bases. V was clipped by 7 bases and J by 3 bases; unmatched bases: 6. The CDR3 extends over 14 amino acids. Germline CDR1 and CDR2: MNHEY and SVGEGT. The DNA for the CDR3 is TGTGCCAGCACTGAGCGGGAGATAACAGATACGCAGTATTTT. The encoded protein is CASTEREITDTQYF.

This clonotype was picked up many times. The CDR3 region has the DNA TGTGCCAGCAGCCCATGGAGGCTTTCCGGCGAGCAGTACTTC. Translating it yields CASSPWRLSGEQYF. The chain has TRBV6-1 and TRBJ2-7, with D possibly being TRBD2 (5 bases). Germline V gene sequence: CDR1 MNHNS, CDR2 SASEGT. The CDR3 sequence is 14 residues long. Trimming took off 6 bases at V and 6 bases at J, with 18 bases between the two ends.

The chain couples TRBV4-1 to TRBJ2-3; TRBD2 might be the D (6 bases). CDR3 size: 15 residues. Germline V gene sequence: CDR1 MGHRA, CDR2 YSYEKL. The V and J ends lost 8 bases and 2 bases respectively, with 17 bases between them. Here the CDR3 reads CASRLGWRDTDTQYF. In DNA form, the CDR3 reads TGCGCCAGCCGGTTGGGGTGGAGGGACACAGATACGCAGTATTTT.

The DNA of the CDR3 is TGCGCCAGCAGCCAAGAACCAAAAGGGGACGGCACAGATACGCAGTATTTT. Translated, it gives CASSQEPKGDGTDTQYF. This chain connects TRBV4-3 to TRBJ2-3, with D perhaps matching TRBD1 or TRBD2 (5 bases each). From germline, CDR1 is LGHNA and CDR2 YSLEER. Trimming removed 0 bases at V and 1 base at J, with 14 bases between. This CDR3 spans 17 amino acids.

The chain employs TRBV7-2 and TRBJ2-5; D possibly corresponds to TRBD1 (6 bases). Germline lookup yields CDR1 SGHTA and CDR2 FQGNSA. CDR3 length equals 16 residues. V gave up 4 bases and J gave up 4 bases, with 19 bases separating them. CDR3 DNA sequence: TGTGCCAGCAGCTGGCCCCGGGACACCAGTCGAGAGACCCAGTACTTC. It translates to CASSWPRDTSRETQYF. Full variable domain (missing parts from reference TRBV7-2 and TRBJ2-5): GAGVSQSPSNKVTEKGKDVELRCDPISGHTALYWYRQSLGQGLEFLIYFQGNSAPDKSGLPSDRFSAERTGGSVSTLTIQRTQQEDSAVYLCASSWPRDTSRETQYFGPGTRLLVL.

Note on this clonotype: A much larger clone differs by one base, so this may be a read error. No conserved phenylalanine or tryptophan ends this CDR3, so it is likely a read error. The genes are TRBV14 and TRBJ2-1, with D unclear. This CDR3 has 14 residues. V was trimmed by 4 bases and J by 5 bases, leaving 12 bases between them. Germline V gene sequence: CDR1 SGHDN, CDR2 FVKESK. The chain's CDR3 is CASSLLGENNEQFL. In DNA form, the CDR3 reads TGTGCCAGCAGCCTCCTCGGAGAGAACAATGAGCAGTTCCTC.

This chain links TRBV4-3 with TRBJ2-3, with TRBD2 matching over 10 bases. Germline-derived CDR1 and CDR2 are LGHNA and YSLEER. The CDR3 runs to 17 residues. J gave up 6 bases and V 3 bases, and 12 bases lay outside the gene matches. CDR3 sequence: CASSHPFLAGVSDTQYF. Here the CDR3 DNA reads TGCGCCAGCAGCCACCCCTTTCTAGCGGGAGTGAGTGATACGCAGTATTTT.

This clonotype has just a few counts. V gene TRBV28 combines with J gene TRBJ2-7; D is perhaps TRBD2 (5 bases). From germline, CDR1 is MDHEN and CDR2 SYDVKM. This CDR3 contains 16 residues. V was cut by 6 bases and J by 6 bases, with 24 bases left in between. This CDR3 reads CASSRPGFVATGEQYF. For the CDR3, the DNA is TGTGCCAGCAGCCGTCCGGGGTTCGTGGCTACGGGCGAGCAGTACTTC. Combining the CDR3 with reference TRBV28 and TRBJ2-7 gives the whole variable domain DVKVTQSSRYLVKRTGEKVFLECVQDMDHENMFWYRQDPGLGLRLIYFSYDVKMKEKGDIPEGYSVSREKKERFSLILESASTNQTSMYLCASSRPGFVATGEQYFGPGTRLTVT.

This clonotype appeared once. The V gene is TRBV19, the J gene TRBJ2-5; D gene uncertain. Deletions cut 5 bases from V and 5 bases from J, with 12 bases between. The CDR3 has 13 residues. Germline V gene data show CDR1 as LNHDA and CDR2 as SQIVND (reference sequence). The CDR3 loop is CASSDALEETQYF. CDR3 in DNA: TGTGCCAGTAGTGACGCTCTAGAGGAGACCCAGTACTTC. The variable domain in full, with the rest retrieved from reference TRBV19 and TRBJ2-5, is DGGITQSPKYLFRKEGQNVTLSCEQNLNHDAMYWYRQDPGQGLRLIYYSQIVNDFQKGDIAEGYSVSREKKESFPLTVTSAQKNPTAFYLCASSDALEETQYFGPGTRLLVL.

Concerning this clonotype: This may be a read error, as it is one base from a much larger clone. This chain links TRBV7-6 with TRBJ2-1, with 11 bases identical to TRBD2. The ends lost 4 bases at V and 12 bases at J; junction bases unmatched: 11. The CDR3 covers 15 residues. Per germline, CDR1 SGHVS and CDR2 FNYEAQ. The CDR3, as DNA: TGTGCCAGCAGCTCCCTAGCGGGAGGTTTCGATGTGCAGTTCTTC. It codes for CASSSLAGGFDVQFF.

The J gene is TRBJ2-3, the V gene TRBV4-3; 8 nucleotides match TRBD2. V lost 3 bases, J lost 4 bases, and 15 bases stayed unmatched. This CDR3 comprises 18 residues. Germline-derived CDR1 and CDR2 are LGHNA and YSLEER. CDR3 protein: CASSHLPRGGSAPDTQYF. CDR3 DNA: TGCGCCAGCAGCCATCTCCCCCGGGGGGGATCGGCGCCAGATACGCAGTATTTT.